The present T cell receptor beta chain was sequenced within a study of hypomethylating agent response in myelodysplastic syndrome. Study-level background: Hypomethylating treatment was azacitidine in about 75% of the 11, decitabine in 3 of 11.

In regard to this clone: Its target is not known.

This table comes from immunoSEQ multiplex PCR, and its TCRdb copy is limited to in-frame clones, with some not included. The profile shows some 3,000 clones, 70% to 80% of them singletons. After removal of 2 bases from V and 8 bases from J, the junction contained 11 bases not matched to a gene. Germline V lookup: CDR1 GTSNPN, CDR2 SVGIG (reference sequence). The CDR3 spans 16 residues. Whole-study results and caveats: Only about a dozen patients were analyzed in this small cohort. Non-responders showed more contracted clonotypes post-treatment, while responders showed more novel ones. Possible novel MDS antigen recognition by shared GLIPH2 clusters needs experimental validation.

The chain is built from TRBV30 and TRBJ1-4; TRBD1 agrees at 10 bases. The source is a human donor with myelodysplastic syndrome. The sample was bone marrow, taken before or after starting hypomethylating agent treatment for myelodysplastic syndrome (not recorded which). CDR3 in DNA: TGTGCCTGGAGTACACCCCGGGACAGGGGACGGGAAAAACTGTTTTTT. Encoded protein: CAWSTPRDRGREKLFF.